Each of the 31 T cell receptor beta chains below was sequenced from the same sample in a study of technical replicates of blood from a handful of donors. Some clones are missing from TCRdb's copy, which holds only in-frame ones; the method was immunoSEQ multiplex PCR. The sample records some 57,000 clones, 97% being singletons. Sequenced input: T cells isolated from PBMCs. These receptors all stem from a human donor in good health.

The chain's CDR3 is CAWSERGQPQHF. The DNA of the CDR3 is TGTGCCTGGAGTGAGCGGGGTCAGCCCCAGCATTTT. This rearrangement joins TRBV30 to TRBJ1-5; D call uncertain. Germline V gene sequence: CDR1 GTSNPN, CDR2 SVGIG (reference sequence). This CDR3 comprises 12 residues. Deletions cut 1 base from V and 6 bases from J, with 7 bases between.

The chain uses TRBV5-4 and TRBJ1-1, with TRBD1 matching 7 bases. CDR1 is SGHNT, CDR2 YYREEE, per germline (reference sequence). The CDR3 runs 15 residues. Trimming at V came to 4 bases and at J to 4 bases, leaving 10 bases not matched to a gene. CDR3 amino acids: CASSPGQAGLTEAFF. The CDR3 DNA is TGTGCCAGCAGCCCTGGACAGGCTGGACTCACTGAAGCTTTCTTT.

This chain uses TRBV10-1 with TRBJ1-2, with TRBD1 as a possible D gene (6 bases). Trimming removed 4 bases at V and 5 bases at J, with 11 bases between. This CDR3 is 13 amino acids long. The germline gives CDR1 WNHNN, CDR2 SYGVQD (reference sequence). The CDR3 sequence: CASSALGTYGYTF. In DNA, the CDR3 is TGCGCCAGCAGTGCCTTGGGGACATATGGCTACACCTTC.

The chain uses TRBV29-1 and TRBJ1-2; 9 nucleotides agree with TRBD1. V lost 8 bases and J lost 8; bases outside the gene matches: 18. CDR3 size: 15 residues. The germline CDR1 and CDR2 sequences are SQVTM and ANQGSEA. CDR3 sequence reads: CSSFSDRGSPGGYTF. Here the CDR3 DNA reads TGCAGCTCATTCTCGGACAGGGGTTCACCGGGCGGCTACACCTTC.

V gene TRBV2 combines with J gene TRBJ1-2, with D possibly TRBD1 on 6 matching bases. V shed 9 bases and J shed 0 bases, with 17 bases lying between them. CDR1 SNHLY and CDR2 FYNNEI come from the germline V gene. This CDR3 spans 15 amino acids. CDR3 residues: CASALGTIPNYGYTF. For the CDR3, the DNA is TGTGCCAGTGCACTCGGGACAATACCTAACTATGGCTACACCTTC.

The chain uses TRBV11-2 and TRBJ1-5; no reliable D call. The CDR3 contains 15 residues. The germline gives CDR1 SGHAT, CDR2 FQNNGV. V gave up 4 bases and J gave up 2 bases, with 12 bases separating them. The CDR3 region is CASSSEGVRNQPQHF. The CDR3 DNA follows: TGTGCCAGCAGCTCAGAGGGCGTCCGCAATCAGCCCCAGCATTTT.

V gene TRBV7-9 combines with J gene TRBJ2-2, with a possible D match to TRBD2 (5 bases). Germline loops: CDR1 SEHNR, CDR2 FQNEAQ (reference sequence). This CDR3 has 13 amino acids. Between the trimmed V and J ends, which lost 6 bases and 5 bases, there was a span of 10 bases. CDR3 loop: CASRSSWTGELFF. The CDR3 region has the DNA TGTGCCAGCAGATCTAGCTGGACCGGGGAGCTGTTTTTT.

The rearrangement joins TRBV5-4 to TRBJ1-1, with D uncertain. The length of the CDR3 is 12 residues. Germline lookup yields CDR1 SGHNT and CDR2 YYREEE (reference sequence). V was cut by 0 bases and J by 9 bases, with 9 bases left in between. The CDR3 region is CASSLVSGKAFF. The CDR3 coding sequence is TGTGCCAGCAGCTTGGTTTCGGGAAAAGCTTTCTTT.

The chain uses TRBV2 and TRBJ2-1; D is unclear. Germline lookup yields CDR1 SNHLY and CDR2 FYNNEI. The CDR3 extends over 15 amino acids. V lost 4 bases and J 0 bases, leaving 10 bases between the germline ends. The CDR3 DNA reads as TGTGCCAGCAGTGTGAGACTCAGCTCCTACAATGAGCAGTTCTTC. Translating it yields CASSVRLSSYNEQFF.

The table lists this clone with a count of one. The gene calls are TRBV28 and TRBJ1-4; TRBD1 might be the D (6 bases). Trimming took off 10 bases at V and 7 bases at J, with 22 bases between the two ends. CDR1 is MDHEN and CDR2 is SYDVKM in the germline V gene. This CDR3 region has 15 residues. The CDR3 nucleotides read TGTGCCACCAGACTACCCGGGACAAGCCCTGAAAAACTGTTTTTT. The encoded protein is CATRLPGTSPEKLFF.

The CDR3 DNA reads as TGTGCCAGCAGTTTTGGGGGCGCGGATCAGCCCCAGCATTTT. It codes for CASSFGGADQPQHF. The chain links TRBV27 to TRBJ1-5; tentative D call: TRBD1 (6 bases). The germline gives CDR1 MNHEY, CDR2 SMNVEV (reference sequence). Trimming stripped 3 bases from V and 5 bases from J, with 11 bases between. The CDR3 is made up of 14 amino acids.

The gene calls are TRBV6-1 and TRBJ2-7; D call uncertain. CDR3 length: 12 residues. V was trimmed by 4 bases and J by 0 bases, leaving 4 bases between them. Germline values: CDR1 MNHNS, CDR2 SASEGT. CDR3 bases: TGTGCCAGCAGTGGACTCTCCTACGAGCAGTACTTC. Its protein is CASSGLSYEQYF.

The gene calls are TRBV25-1 and TRBJ2-1; 8 positions match TRBD2. Trimming cost V 4 bases and J 4 bases; bases outside gene matches: 12. Germline V gives CDR1 MGHDK, CDR2 SYGVNS. This CDR3 is built from 17 residues. Here the CDR3 reads CASSVGISGIGYNEQFF. CDR3 sequence (DNA): TGTGCCAGCAGTGTCGGAATTAGCGGGATAGGATACAATGAGCAGTTCTTC.

The V gene is TRBV9, the J gene TRBJ2-1, with a possible D match to TRBD1 (6 bases). The CDR3 contains 13 residues. The V and J ends lost 5 bases and 6 bases respectively, with 12 bases between them. Germline V lookup: CDR1 SGDLS, CDR2 YYNGEE. CDR3 coding DNA: TGTGCCAGCAGTCCCAGGGGTGTCAATGAGCAGTTCTTC. Encoded protein: CASSPRGVNEQFF. The full variable domain, with the rest looked up from reference TRBV9 and TRBJ2-1, is DSGVTQTPKHLITATGQRVTLRCSPRSGDLSVYWYQQSLDQGLQFLIQYYNGEERAKGNILERFSAQQFPDLHSELNLSSLELGDSALYFCASSPRGVNEQFFGPGTRLTVL.

This chain uses TRBV19 with TRBJ1-5; D unresolved. CDR3 length equals 11 residues. CDR1 and CDR2 (germline): LNHDA, SQIVND (reference sequence). V dropped 10 bases and J dropped 6 bases, with 10 bases sitting between them. CDR3 sequence: CATRVSQPQHF. For the CDR3, the DNA is TGTGCCACCCGGGTGAGTCAGCCCCAGCATTTT.

The chain joins TRBV4-1 to TRBJ2-3; 11 nucleotides match TRBD2. After removal of 3 bases from V and 8 bases from J, the junction contained 10 bases not matched to a gene. The germline V gene has CDR1 MGHRA and CDR2 YSYEKL. The CDR3 is made up of 16 amino acids. The CDR3 loop reads CASSQKTSGAPATQYF. The DNA of the CDR3 is TGCGCCAGCAGCCAGAAGACTAGCGGGGCCCCTGCTACGCAGTATTTT.

In this sample, this clone turned up once. The chain uses TRBV2 and TRBJ2-7; D perhaps matches TRBD2 (5 bases). The CDR3 spans 16 residues. Trimming cost V 4 bases and J 4 bases, with 20 bases left between them. Per germline, CDR1 SNHLY and CDR2 FYNNEI. The CDR3 DNA follows: TGTGCCAGCAGTGGTTCGGGCCTCCGGGATTGGTACGAGCAGTACTTC. Amino acids: CASSGSGLRDWYEQYF.

The rearrangement uses TRBV23-1 and TRBJ2-7, with 11 bases that match TRBD1. TRBV23-1 belongs to the ORF category, with a function that is uncertain. The V segment lost 2 bases and the J segment 5 bases; nucleotides outside the gene matches: 5. The CDR3 covers 15 residues. Written as DNA, the CDR3 is TGCGCCAGCAGTCAACTACGGACAGGGGGCAACGAGCAGTACTTC. It encodes CASSQLRTGGNEQYF.

The rearrangement joins TRBV6-1 to TRBJ1-1, with D possibly matching TRBD1 (5 bases). Germline assignment: CDR1 MNHNS and CDR2 SASEGT. The V end was cut by 6 bases, the J end by 7 bases, with 21 bases between. This CDR3 is built from 15 residues. The CDR3 sequence is CASRRRLGIDSEAFF. The CDR3 nucleotides are TGTGCCAGCAGGAGGCGGCTGGGGATAGACAGTGAAGCTTTCTTT.

The chain joins TRBV2 to TRBJ1-2; 10 positions agree with TRBD1. With 3 bases clipped from V and 5 bases from J, the junction kept 6 bases outside the gene matches. Germline CDR1 and CDR2: SNHLY and FYNNEI. CDR3 length equals 15 residues. CDR3 nucleotides: TGTGCCAGCAGTGATTGGTTGGGACAGGGGTATGGCTACACCTTC. Its translation: CASSDWLGQGYGYTF.

The J gene is TRBJ2-7, the V gene TRBV6-1; D is possibly TRBD2 (5 bases). This CDR3 has 12 residues. Germline V gene sequence: CDR1 MNHNS, CDR2 SASEGT. V was clipped by 8 bases and J by 2 bases, with 10 bases between them. This CDR3 reads CASLARTYEQYF. As DNA, the CDR3 is TGTGCCAGCCTAGCTAGAACCTACGAGCAGTACTTC.

The chain carries TRBV6-5 and TRBJ1-6; unclear D gene. V dropped 4 bases and J dropped 2 bases, with 6 bases sitting between them. This CDR3 contains 14 residues. The V gene's germline CDR1 is MNHEY and CDR2 SVGAGI. The CDR3 protein is CASSSGAYNSPLHF. The CDR3 coding sequence is TGTGCCAGCAGTTCCGGGGCCTATAATTCACCCCTCCACTTT.

DNA of the CDR3: TGTGCCACCGGGGCGTACACGGGAGATACGCAGTATTTT. Translating it yields CATGAYTGDTQYF. The V call is TRBV15, the J call TRBJ2-3; a possible D gene is TRBD1 (5 bases). This CDR3 contains 13 residues. Trimming removed 8 bases from V and 5 bases from J, with 14 bases in between. Germline V gene sequence: CDR1 LNHNV, CDR2 YYDKDF (reference sequence).

The V and J genes are TRBV6-5 and TRBJ2-7; 8 bases are a match to TRBD2. The CDR3 is made up of 15 amino acids. The ends lost 0 bases at V and 6 bases at J; junction bases unmatched: 7. Per the germline V gene, CDR1 is MNHEY and CDR2 is SVGAGI. This chain's CDR3 is CASSYSSGGLGEQYF. The CDR3 coding sequence is TGTGCCAGCAGTTACTCGTCGGGAGGGTTGGGCGAGCAGTACTTC.

The V call is TRBV5-1, the J call TRBJ2-1, with 7 positions matching TRBD1. CDR1 and CDR2 (germline): SGHRS, YFSETQ. The CDR3 runs 17 residues. V shed 0 bases, J shed 2 bases, and the junction held 8 bases outside the gene matches. The CDR3 DNA follows: TGCGCCAGCAGCTTGGGCTTCGGGACAGTTGCCTACAATGAGCAGTTCTTC. It codes for CASSLGFGTVAYNEQFF.

The chain combines TRBV25-1 with TRBJ2-3, with 7 bases that match TRBD1. V lost 4 bases, J lost 5 bases, and 3 bases stayed unmatched. CDR3 length: 13 amino acids. Per the germline V gene, CDR1 is MGHDK and CDR2 is SYGVNS. The CDR3 region is CASSAQGLDTQYF. CDR3 bases: TGTGCCAGCAGTGCACAGGGGTTAGATACGCAGTATTTT.

The J gene is TRBJ1-4, the V gene TRBV7-6; 8 nucleotides align to TRBD1. The junction had 13 bases not matched to a gene; V was cut back by 2 bases and J by 8 bases. This CDR3 spans 17 amino acids. Germline CDR1 reads SGHVS; CDR2 reads FNYEAQ. The CDR3 protein is CASSLQYPGGNEEKLFF. DNA for the CDR3: TGTGCCAGCAGCTTACAATATCCAGGGGGCAATGAGGAAAAACTGTTTTTT.

The chain uses TRBV5-1 and TRBJ2-1, with D possibly being TRBD1 (5 bases). Looked up from germline, CDR1 is SGHRS and CDR2 is YFSETQ. V shed 4 bases and J shed 0 bases, with 11 bases lying between them. This CDR3 has 15 amino acids. The CDR3 nucleotides read TGCGCCAGCAGCCCTAGGACAAGCTCCTACAATGAGCAGTTCTTC. This sequence encodes CASSPRTSSYNEQFF.

The chain has TRBV11-3 and TRBJ1-1; D is undetermined. The ends were cut back, 3 bases at V and 1 base at J, with 6 bases in the middle. Germline V gives CDR1 SGHNT, CDR2 YENEEA. The CDR3 consists of 13 residues. CDR3 sequence (DNA): TGTGCCAGCAGCTTTACGGGGAACACTGAAGCTTTCTTT. Amino acid sequence: CASSFTGNTEAFF.

The rearrangement joins TRBV10-1 to TRBJ2-7; D is perhaps TRBD2 (6 bases). The ends were cut back, 3 bases at V and 6 bases at J, with 12 bases in the middle. The CDR3 covers 13 residues. Germline CDR1 reads WNHNN; CDR2 reads SYGVQD (reference sequence). CDR3 DNA sequence: TGCGCCAGCAGTGATCCCTGGGGGGTCGAGCAGTACTTC. Protein: CASSDPWGVEQYF.

The V and J genes are TRBV27 and TRBJ2-7, with TRBD1 matching 7 bases. V was pared by 4 bases and J by 2 bases, with 11 bases of the junction left unmatched. Germline lookup yields CDR1 MNHEY and CDR2 SMNVEV (reference sequence). This CDR3 is 16 amino acids long. CDR3 coding DNA: TGTGCCAGCAGTTCTGCGTTCCAGGGGACAGCCTACGAGCAGTACTTC. This gives the protein CASSSAFQGTAYEQYF.